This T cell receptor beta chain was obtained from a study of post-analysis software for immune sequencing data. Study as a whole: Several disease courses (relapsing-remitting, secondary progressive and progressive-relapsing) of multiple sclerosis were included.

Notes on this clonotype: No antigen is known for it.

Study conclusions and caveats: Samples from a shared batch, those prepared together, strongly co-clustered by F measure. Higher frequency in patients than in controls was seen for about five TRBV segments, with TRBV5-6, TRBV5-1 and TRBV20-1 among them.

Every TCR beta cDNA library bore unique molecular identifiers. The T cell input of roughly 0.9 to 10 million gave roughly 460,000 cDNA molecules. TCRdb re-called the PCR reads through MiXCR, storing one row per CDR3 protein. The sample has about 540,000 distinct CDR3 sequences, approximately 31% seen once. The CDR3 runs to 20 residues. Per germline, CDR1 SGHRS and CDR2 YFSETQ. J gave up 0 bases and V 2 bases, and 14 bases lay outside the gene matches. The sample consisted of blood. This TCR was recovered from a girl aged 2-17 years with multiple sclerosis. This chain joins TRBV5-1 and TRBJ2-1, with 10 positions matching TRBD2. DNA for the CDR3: TGCGCCAGCAGCTTTAGCGGGGGGCTACCCACGCTCGGCTCCTACAATGAGCAGTTCTTC. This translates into CASSFSGGLPTLGSYNEQFF.